A selection of T cell receptor beta chains follows, all from one sample in a study of blood T cells in healthy people across ages. TCRdb ran MiXCR on the 5' RACE reads and lists one entry per CDR3 protein. This sample has nearly 800,000 distinct CDR3 sequences, with roughly 56% found just once. The sequenced sample consisted of blood. These TCRs come from a man aged 35-49 years in good health. Both conserved end residues are part of each CDR3. The D gene is left open where the match is weak. Only part of the rows carry a size: once, few, many, or a class if the clone is expanded.

D	size	V	J	DNA	CDR3
TRBD1	.	TRBV7-6	TRBJ2-7	TGTGCCAGCAGCGGGGACAGGGGCGGTGGTTACGAGCAGTACTTC	CASSGDRGGGYEQYF
TRBD1	.	TRBV6-5	TRBJ2-1	TGTGCCAGCAGTTACGACAGGGTAGGACACAATGAGCAGTTCTTC	CASSYDRVGHNEQFF
.	.	TRBV7-8	TRBJ1-2	TGTGCCAGCAGCGGAAGGACAGCTACTAACTATGGCTACACCTTC	CASSGRTATNYGYTF
TRBD2	once	TRBV7-2	TRBJ2-1	TGTGCCAGCAGCTTATGGCGGGAGGGCCATTACAATGAGCAGTTCTTC	CASSLWREGHYNEQFF
TRBD1	.	TRBV18	TRBJ2-7	TGTGCCAGCTCACCCCAGGACAGGGACGAGCAGTACTTC	CASSPQDRDEQYF
.	.	TRBV27	TRBJ2-1	TGTGCCAGCAGTTTGGATTGGACACGACGATCCAATGAGCAGTTCTTC	CASSLDWTRRSNEQFF
.	.	TRBV14	TRBJ1-6	TGTGCCAGCAGCCAAGCAATCGATAATTCACCCCTCCACTTT	CASSQAIDNSPLHF
TRBD1	.	TRBV7-2	TRBJ1-2	TGTGCCAGCAGCTTAGCGCTCAGGGGGCGCGGCTATGGCTACACCTTC	CASSLALRGRGYGYTF
.	.	TRBV2	TRBJ2-5	TGTGCCAGAGGGTGGGGGGACCAAGAGACCCAGTACTTC	CARGWGDQETQYF
TRBD2	few	TRBV11-2	TRBJ2-5	TGTGCCAGCAGCTTAGAACTAGCGGGACTCCAAGAGACCCAGTACTTC	CASSLELAGLQETQYF
.	.	TRBV12-3/TRBV12-4	TRBJ1-1	TGTGCCAGCACTACCCGACGGTTCGTGGGGGCTTTCTTT	CASTTRRFVGAFF
TRBD1	few	TRBV12-3/TRBV12-4	TRBJ2-3	TGTGCCAGCAGTGGGACAGGAACAGATACGCAGTATTTT	CASSGTGTDTQYF
TRBD2	few	TRBV20-1	TRBJ2-5	TGCAGTGCTTTCCAGCGGGGCCCACAAGAGACCCAGTACTTC	CSAFQRGPQETQYF
TRBD1	few	TRBV5-1	TRBJ2-7	TGCGCCAGCAGCTTGGTTTCGGGACAGAACTACGAGCAGTACTTC	CASSLVSGQNYEQYF
TRBD2	.	TRBV20-1	TRBJ2-2	TGCAGTGCTAGGGCGGCGGGAGGCACCGGGGAGCTGTTTTTT	CSARAAGGTGELFF
.	many	TRBV25-1	TRBJ1-4	TGTGCCAGCAGTGAAGTTCTTTTCGGGAGGTACGATGAAAAACTGTTTTTT	CASSEVLFGRYDEKLFF
.	.	TRBV7-2	TRBJ1-3	TGTGCCAGCACCCCATTGACAGCCTCTGGAAACACCATATATTTT	CASTPLTASGNTIYF
.	.	TRBV12-3/TRBV12-4	TRBJ2-7	TGTGCCAGCAGCATATCCGGGACGTCCTACGAGCAGTACTTC	CASSISGTSYEQYF
.	few	TRBV27	TRBJ1-5	TGTGCCAGCAGTTTATCGGGGTTGAGCAATCAGCCCCAGCATTTT	CASSLSGLSNQPQHF
.	.	TRBV29-1	TRBJ2-3	TGCAGCGTCGCTGGGGGGAAAGGCACAGATACGCAGTATTTT	CSVAGGKGTDTQYF
.	few	TRBV5-6	TRBJ2-7	TGTGCCAGCAGCTTGGCCGGGCAGGCTCGCAACTACGAGCAGTACTTC	CASSLAGQARNYEQYF
.	few	TRBV29-1	TRBJ2-1	TGCAGCGTTCGCCCGATCCTAGGGGAGCAGTTCTTC	CSVRPILGEQFF
TRBD2	.	TRBV10-2	TRBJ2-4	TGCGCCAGCAGTGAGCCCGGGACTAGCGGGATTGACATTCAGTACTTC	CASSEPGTSGIDIQYF
TRBD2	.	TRBV3-1	TRBJ2-1	TGTGCCAGCAGCCCTAGCGGAGGGGCCGGTGGTGAGCAGTTCTTC	CASSPSGGAGGEQFF
TRBD2	.	TRBV3-1	TRBJ2-7	TGTGCCAGCAGCCCCGGGACTAGTAGTGCCTACGAGCAGTACTTC	CASSPGTSSAYEQYF
.	.	TRBV7-9	TRBJ2-7	TGTGCCAGCAGCCCAACTTTGGGGGTCTACGAGCAGTACTTC	CASSPTLGVYEQYF
TRBD2	few	TRBV12-3/TRBV12-4	TRBJ2-3	TGTGCCAGCAGTTTACGACGAGCGGGAGAGGATACGCAGTATTTT	CASSLRRAGEDTQYF
.	few	TRBV7-2	TRBJ2-3	TGTGCCAGCAGCTTGAGTTGGTCAGATACGCAGTATTTT	CASSLSWSDTQYF
.	.	TRBV29-1	TRBJ2-7	TGCAGCGTTGCGCCAGGGAGACCCTACGAGCAGTACTTC	CSVAPGRPYEQYF
.	few	TRBV10-3	TRBJ2-5	TGTGCCATCACCGCCGGGACGCAAGAGACCCAGTACTTC	CAITAGTQETQYF
.	.	TRBV9	TRBJ2-5	TGTGCCAGCAGCGGGAGGGAAGAGACCCAGTACTTC	CASSGREETQYF
TRBD2	many	TRBV5-1	TRBJ2-1	TGCGCCAGCAGCTCAGGACTAGCGGGAGTGAATGAGCAGTTCTTC	CASSSGLAGVNEQFF
.	.	TRBV12-3/TRBV12-4	TRBJ1-2	TGTGCCAGCAGTTTAGCGCCGGGGGCTGTATATGGCTACACCTTC	CASSLAPGAVYGYTF
.	many	TRBV12-3/TRBV12-4	TRBJ2-1	TGCGCCAGCAGCTTGCGGGGTGAGCAGTTCTTC	CASSLRGEQFF
.	.	TRBV29-1	TRBJ1-1	TGCAGCGTTTTGGCAAGTGAAGCTTTCTTT	CSVLASEAFF
.	few	TRBV29-1	TRBJ2-7	TGCAGCGTTGTCGAGCGGGCCCACGATTGGCAGTACTTC	CSVVERAHDWQYF
.	.	TRBV28	TRBJ1-1	TGTGCCAGCAGTTCGAGACAAGCTTACACGAACACTGAAGCTTTCTTT	CASSSRQAYTNTEAFF
.	.	TRBV12-3/TRBV12-4	TRBJ2-1	TGTGCCAGCCGTCAGTCGGCAGGGTACAGTAATGAGCAGTTCTTC	CASRQSAGYSNEQFF
.	few	TRBV28	TRBJ2-7	TGTGCCAGCAGCGAAAGGACCTCACCCTACGAGCAGTACTTC	CASSERTSPYEQYF
.	.	TRBV27	TRBJ2-5	TGTGCCAGCAGTTTACTTAGCGCCCAAGAGACCCAGTACTTC	CASSLLSAQETQYF
TRBD2	few	TRBV29-1	TRBJ2-6	TGCAGCGTTGTCACTAGCGGGAGCAGCCCTGGGGCCAACGTCCTGACTTTC	CSVVTSGSSPGANVLTF
TRBD1	few	TRBV12-3/TRBV12-4	TRBJ2-7	TGTGCCAGCAGCATGACAGGGGTGCAAAGTGAGCAGTACTTC	CASSMTGVQSEQYF
.	many	TRBV7-2	TRBJ2-6	TGTGCCAGCAGCTTAGCGAGGTCTGGGGCCAACGTCCTGACTTTC	CASSLARSGANVLTF
TRBD2	.	TRBV12-3/TRBV12-4	TRBJ2-7	TGTGCCAGCAGTTGGCTAGCGGGAGGTTACGAGCAGTACTTC	CASSWLAGGYEQYF
.	.	TRBV20-1	TRBJ1-5	TGCAGTGCTAGTCGCAGGGATGGAGGCAATCAGCCCCAGCATTTT	CSASRRDGGNQPQHF
.	.	TRBV7-2	TRBJ1-2	TGTGCCAGCAGCTTGGCCGGGGCAGCTCAATATGGCTACACCTTC	CASSLAGAAQYGYTF
.	.	TRBV20-1	TRBJ2-7	TGCAGTGCTAGAGGGGGGGCAGGCTCCTACGAGCAGTACTTC	CSARGGAGSYEQYF
.	many	TRBV12-3/TRBV12-4	TRBJ1-5	TGTGCCACCGCAGGGGGCAATCAGCCCCAGCATTTT	CATAGGNQPQHF
.	.	TRBV28	TRBJ1-2	TGTGCCAGCAGAAACCCGGGACCAGACTATGGCTACACCTTC	CASRNPGPDYGYTF
.	.	TRBV6-6	TRBJ1-5	TGTGCCAGCAGCCGTGGGACGGTCAAGAATCAGCCCCAGCATTTT	CASSRGTVKNQPQHF
.	.	TRBV14	TRBJ2-7	TGTGCCAGCAGCCAATTGGGGGACCCGGGGATCCACGAGCAGTACTTC	CASSQLGDPGIHEQYF
.	few	TRBV7-8	TRBJ2-1	TGTGCCAGCAGCTTAGTAGAGGACAGCACTTACAATGAGCAGTTCTTC	CASSLVEDSTYNEQFF
.	few	TRBV4-1	TRBJ2-7	TGCGCCAGCAGCCAAGCTACAGGGTCCTACGAGCAGTACTTC	CASSQATGSYEQYF
TRBD2	few	TRBV7-2	TRBJ2-3	TGTGCCAGCAGCTTAGTAGTGGGACTAGCAGCCAATACCCAGTATTTT	CASSLVVGLAANTQYF
.	few	TRBV20-1	TRBJ1-1	TGCAGTGCTAGAAGAGGGTCGGGGACTGAAGCTTTCTTT	CSARRGSGTEAFF
TRBD2	.	TRBV7-9	TRBJ2-1	TGTGCCAGCAGCCCCCTCACTAGCGGCAACGTCAATGAGCAGTTCTTC	CASSPLTSGNVNEQFF
.	few	TRBV24-1	TRBJ2-3	TGTGCCACCAGTAAGACAGGCACGGATACGCAGTATTTT	CATSKTGTDTQYF